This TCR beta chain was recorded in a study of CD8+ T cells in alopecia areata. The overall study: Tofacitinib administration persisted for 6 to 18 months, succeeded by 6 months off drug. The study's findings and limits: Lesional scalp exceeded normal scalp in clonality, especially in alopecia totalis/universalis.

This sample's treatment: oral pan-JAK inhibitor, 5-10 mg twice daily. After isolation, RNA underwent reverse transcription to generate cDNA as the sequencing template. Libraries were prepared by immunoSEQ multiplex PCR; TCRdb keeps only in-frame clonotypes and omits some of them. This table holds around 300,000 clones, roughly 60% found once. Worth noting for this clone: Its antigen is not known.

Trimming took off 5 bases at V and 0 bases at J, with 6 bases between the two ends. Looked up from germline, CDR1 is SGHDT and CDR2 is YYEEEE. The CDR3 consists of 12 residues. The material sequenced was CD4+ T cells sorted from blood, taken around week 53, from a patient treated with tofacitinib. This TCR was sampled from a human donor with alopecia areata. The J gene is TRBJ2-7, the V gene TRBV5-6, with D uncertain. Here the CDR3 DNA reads TGTGCCAGCAGAGGGCCCTCCTACGAGCAGTACTTC. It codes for CASRGPSYEQYF.